This note documents a single T cell receptor (beta chain) sequence. Sequencing used immunoSEQ multiplex PCR; TCRdb keeps in-frame clones, though not all of them. Of about 130,000 clones in the sample, roughly 92% were seen once. This sample is drawn from a study of control samples from healthy donors and cancer patients. With 8 bases removed from V and 0 bases from J, the gap between germline ends came to 10 bases. Germline V lookup: CDR1 SEHNR, CDR2 FQNEAQ (reference sequence). This CDR3 has 13 residues. V gene TRBV7-9 combines with J gene TRBJ1-1, with D unclear. Sequenced: blood. The receptor was isolated from a young man in good health. CDR3 region: CASQQRLNTEAFF. In DNA, the CDR3 is TGTGCCAGCCAACAGCGGTTGAACACTGAAGCTTTCTTT.